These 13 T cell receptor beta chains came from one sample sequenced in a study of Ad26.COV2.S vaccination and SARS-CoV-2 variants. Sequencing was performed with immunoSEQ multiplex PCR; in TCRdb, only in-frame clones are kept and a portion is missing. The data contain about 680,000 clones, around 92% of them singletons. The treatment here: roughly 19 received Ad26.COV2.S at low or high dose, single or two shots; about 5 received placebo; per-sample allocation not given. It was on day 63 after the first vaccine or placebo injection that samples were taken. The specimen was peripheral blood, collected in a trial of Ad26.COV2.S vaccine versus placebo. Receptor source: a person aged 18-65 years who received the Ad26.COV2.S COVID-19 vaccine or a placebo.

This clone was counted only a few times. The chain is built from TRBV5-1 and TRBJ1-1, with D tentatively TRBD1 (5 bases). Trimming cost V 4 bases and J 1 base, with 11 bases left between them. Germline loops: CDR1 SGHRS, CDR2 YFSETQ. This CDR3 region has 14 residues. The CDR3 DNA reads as TGCGCCAGCAGCCGTGAGGGGCGGAACACTGAAGCTTTCTTT. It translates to CASSREGRNTEAFF.

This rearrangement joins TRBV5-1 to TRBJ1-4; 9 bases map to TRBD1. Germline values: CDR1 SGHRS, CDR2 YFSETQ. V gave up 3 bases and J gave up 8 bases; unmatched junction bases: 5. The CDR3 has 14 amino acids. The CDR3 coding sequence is TGCGCCAGCAGCTCGGGACAGGGACGGGAAAAACTGTTTTTT. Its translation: CASSSGQGREKLFF.

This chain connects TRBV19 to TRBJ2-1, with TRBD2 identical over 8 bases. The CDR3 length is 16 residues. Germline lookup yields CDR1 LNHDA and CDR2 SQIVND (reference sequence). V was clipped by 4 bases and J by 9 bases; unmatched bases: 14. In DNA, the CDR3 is TGTGCCAGTAGTACCCTCGTTCGGGAGGGATTAGGTGAGCAGTTCTTC. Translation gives CASSTLVREGLGEQFF.

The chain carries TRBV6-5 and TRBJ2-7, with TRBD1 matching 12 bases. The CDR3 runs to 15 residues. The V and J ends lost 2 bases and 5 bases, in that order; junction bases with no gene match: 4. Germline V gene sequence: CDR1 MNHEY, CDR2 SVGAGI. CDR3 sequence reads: CASSYPGTGGNEQYF. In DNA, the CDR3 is TGTGCCAGCAGTTACCCCGGGACAGGGGGCAACGAGCAGTACTTC.

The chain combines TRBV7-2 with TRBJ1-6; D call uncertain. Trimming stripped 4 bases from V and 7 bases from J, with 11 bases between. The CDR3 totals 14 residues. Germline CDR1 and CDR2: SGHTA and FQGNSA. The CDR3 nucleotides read TGTGCCAGCAGCTCGTCCCTTTGGAATTCACCCCTCCACTTT. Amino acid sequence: CASSSSLWNSPLHF.

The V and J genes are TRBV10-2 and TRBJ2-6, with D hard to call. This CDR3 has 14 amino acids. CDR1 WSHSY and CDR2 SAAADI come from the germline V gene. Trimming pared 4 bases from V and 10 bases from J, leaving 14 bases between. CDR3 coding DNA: TGCGCCAGCAGTGGAGTTGGCGGACCGAACGTCCTGACTTTC. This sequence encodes CASSGVGGPNVLTF.

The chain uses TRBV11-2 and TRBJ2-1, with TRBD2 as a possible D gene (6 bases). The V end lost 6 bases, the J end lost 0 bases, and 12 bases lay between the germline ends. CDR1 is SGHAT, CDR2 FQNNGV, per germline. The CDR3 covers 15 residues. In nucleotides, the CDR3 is TGTGCCAGCAGTTCCCGGGACTCCTCCTACAATGAGCAGTTCTTC. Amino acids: CASSSRDSSYNEQFF.

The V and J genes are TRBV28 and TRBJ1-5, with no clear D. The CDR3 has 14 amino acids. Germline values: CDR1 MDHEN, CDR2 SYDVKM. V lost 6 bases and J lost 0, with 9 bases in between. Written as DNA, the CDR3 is TGTGCCAGCAGAGGTGCAGGTAGCAATCAGCCCCAGCATTTT. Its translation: CASRGAGSNQPQHF.

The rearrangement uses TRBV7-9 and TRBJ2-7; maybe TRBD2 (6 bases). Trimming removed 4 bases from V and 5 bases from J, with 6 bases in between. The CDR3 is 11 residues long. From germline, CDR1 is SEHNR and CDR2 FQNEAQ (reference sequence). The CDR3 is CASSWGDEQYF. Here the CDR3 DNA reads TGTGCCAGCAGCTGGGGGGACGAGCAGTACTTC. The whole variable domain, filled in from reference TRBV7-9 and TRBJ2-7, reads DTGVSQNPRHKITKRGQNVTFRCDPISEHNRLYWYRQTLGQGPEFLTYFQNEAQLEKSRLLSDRFSAERPKGSFSTLEIQRTEQGDSAMYLCASSWGDEQYFGPGTRLTVT.

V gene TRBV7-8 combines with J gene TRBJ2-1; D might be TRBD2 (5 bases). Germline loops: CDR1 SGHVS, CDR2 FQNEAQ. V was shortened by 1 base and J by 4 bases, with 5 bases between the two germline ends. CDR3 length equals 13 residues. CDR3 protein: CASSLGEYNEQFF. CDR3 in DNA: TGTGCCAGCAGCTTAGGGGAGTACAATGAGCAGTTCTTC.

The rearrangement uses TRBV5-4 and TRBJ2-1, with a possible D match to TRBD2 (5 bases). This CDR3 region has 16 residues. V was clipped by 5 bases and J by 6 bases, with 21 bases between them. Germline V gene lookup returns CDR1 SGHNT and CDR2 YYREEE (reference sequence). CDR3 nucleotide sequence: TGTGCCAGCAGTCTCGGTAACCAGCGGAGAAGCAATGAGCAGTTCTTC. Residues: CASSLGNQRRSNEQFF.

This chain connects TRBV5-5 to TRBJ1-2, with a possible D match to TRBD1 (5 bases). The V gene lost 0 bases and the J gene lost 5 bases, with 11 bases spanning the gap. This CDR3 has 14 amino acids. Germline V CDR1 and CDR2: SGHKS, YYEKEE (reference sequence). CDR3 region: CASSLAAGSYGYTF. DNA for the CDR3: TGTGCCAGCAGCTTGGCGGCAGGGAGTTATGGCTACACCTTC.

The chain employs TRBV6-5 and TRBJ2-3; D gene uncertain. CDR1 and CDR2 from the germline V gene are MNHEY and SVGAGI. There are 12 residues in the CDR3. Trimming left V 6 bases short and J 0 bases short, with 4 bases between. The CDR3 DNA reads TGTGCCAGCAGCCGGAGCACAGATACGCAGTATTTT. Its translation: CASSRSTDTQYF.